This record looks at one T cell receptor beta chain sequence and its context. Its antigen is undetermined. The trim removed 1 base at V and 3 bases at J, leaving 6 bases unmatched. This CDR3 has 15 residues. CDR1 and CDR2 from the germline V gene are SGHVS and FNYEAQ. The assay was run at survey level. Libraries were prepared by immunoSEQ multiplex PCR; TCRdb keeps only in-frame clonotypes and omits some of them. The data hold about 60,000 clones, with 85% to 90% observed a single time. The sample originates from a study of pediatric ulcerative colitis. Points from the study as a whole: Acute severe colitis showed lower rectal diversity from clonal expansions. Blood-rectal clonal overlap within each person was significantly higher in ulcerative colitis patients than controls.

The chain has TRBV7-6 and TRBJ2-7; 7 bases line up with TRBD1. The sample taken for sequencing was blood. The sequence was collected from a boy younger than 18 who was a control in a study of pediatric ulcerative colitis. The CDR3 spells CASSLGGQSIYEQYF. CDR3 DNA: TGTGCCAGCAGCTTAGGGGGACAGTCCATCTACGAGCAGTACTTC. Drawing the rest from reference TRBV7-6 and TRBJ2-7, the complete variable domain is GAGVSQSPRYKVTKRGQDVALRCDPISGHVSLYWYRQALGQGPEFLTYFNYEAQQDKSGLPNDRFSAERPEGSISTLTIQRTEQRDSAMYRCASSLGGQSIYEQYFGPGTRLTVT.